This TCR beta chain was obtained from a study of T cell responses to AZD1222 COVID-19 vaccine. The V gene lost 1 base and the J gene lost 2 bases, with 7 bases spanning the gap. The CDR3 covers 14 residues. Per germline, CDR1 LGHDT and CDR2 YNNKEL (reference sequence). Study results and limitations: Females made up more of the donors, who were largely white British, and clonal diversity may have come out too low. Once two AZD1222 doses were given, Spike-specific TCR breadth and depth went up.

Profiled with immunoSEQ multiplex PCR; TCRdb holds only in-frame clones, not every one. This table holds over 8,000 clones, roughly 90% found once. With regard to this clone: What it binds is unknown.

This specimen was peripheral blood, taken 28 days after the second AZD1222 dose. The chain couples TRBV3-1 (or the pseudogene TRBV3-2) to TRBJ2-3; D remains ambiguous. The receptor was isolated from an adult who received the AZD1222 COVID-19 vaccine. CDR3 residues: CASSQGAFTDTQYF. The CDR3 DNA reads TGTGCCAGCAGCCAAGGGGCCTTCACAGATACGCAGTATTTT.